This T cell receptor (beta chain) was sequenced in a study of PD-1 blockade in mismatch repair-deficient tumors. As to this clone: Antigen unknown.

Produced via immunoSEQ multiplex PCR; TCRdb's table is partial and in-frame only. Counted here are around 100,000 clones, about three quarters occurring once; the ten biggest clones make up about 4.7%. Study outcomes and limitations: After pembrolizumab, tumor-resident clones rose rapidly, then generally contracted before radiologic responses.

Deletions cut 0 bases from V and 10 bases from J, with 16 bases between. Germline CDR1 reads MGHRA; CDR2 reads YSYEKL. The CDR3 extends over 15 amino acids. Mismatch repair deficiency was confirmed in all patients, by PCR or immunohistochemistry. TCRs were sequenced from three patients responding to pembrolizumab. The chain couples TRBV4-1 to TRBJ2-1; D is perhaps TRBD1 or TRBD2 (5 bases each). Sequences were derived from peripheral blood, sampled just over 59 weeks after starting pembrolizumab. The sequence was collected from an adult with mismatch repair-deficient cancer. CDR3 protein: CASSQDTDYWGEQFF. The CDR3 bases are TGCGCCAGCAGCCAAGATACTGACTACTGGGGGGAGCAGTTCTTC.